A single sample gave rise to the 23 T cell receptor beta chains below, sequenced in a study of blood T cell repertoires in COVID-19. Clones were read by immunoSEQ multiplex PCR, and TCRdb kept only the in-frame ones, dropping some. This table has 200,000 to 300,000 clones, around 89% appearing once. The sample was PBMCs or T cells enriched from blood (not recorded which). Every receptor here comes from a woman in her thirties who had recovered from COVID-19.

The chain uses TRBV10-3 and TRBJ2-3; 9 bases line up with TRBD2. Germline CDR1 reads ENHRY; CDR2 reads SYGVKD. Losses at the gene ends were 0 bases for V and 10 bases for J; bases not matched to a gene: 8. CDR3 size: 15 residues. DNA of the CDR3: TGTGCCATCAGTGAGTCGCTCGCGGGAGGGCGCCCGCAGTATTTT. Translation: CAISESLAGGRPQYF.

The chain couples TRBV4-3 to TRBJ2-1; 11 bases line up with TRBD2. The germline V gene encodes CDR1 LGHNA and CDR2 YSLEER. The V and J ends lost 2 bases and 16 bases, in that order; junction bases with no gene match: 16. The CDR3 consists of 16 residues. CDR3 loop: CASSQTLGLAGGKGFF. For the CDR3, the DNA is TGCGCCAGCAGCCAAACCCTCGGCCTAGCGGGAGGTAAAGGTTTCTTC.

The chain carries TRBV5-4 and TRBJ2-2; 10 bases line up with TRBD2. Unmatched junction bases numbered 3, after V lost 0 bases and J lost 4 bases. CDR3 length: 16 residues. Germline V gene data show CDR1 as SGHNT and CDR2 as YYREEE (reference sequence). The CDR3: CASSLGTSGATGELFF. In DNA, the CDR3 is TGTGCCAGCAGCTTGGGGACTAGCGGAGCCACCGGGGAGCTGTTTTTT. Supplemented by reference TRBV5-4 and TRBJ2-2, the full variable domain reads ETGVTQSPTHLIKTRGQQVTLRCSSQSGHNTVSWYQQALGQGPQFIFQYYREEENGRGNFPPRFSGLQFPNYSSELNVNALELDDSALYLCASSLGTSGATGELFFGEGSRLTVL.

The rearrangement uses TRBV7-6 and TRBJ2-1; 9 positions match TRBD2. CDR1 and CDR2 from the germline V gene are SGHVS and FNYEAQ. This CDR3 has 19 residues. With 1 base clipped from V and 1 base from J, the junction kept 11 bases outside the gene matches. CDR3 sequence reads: CASSLDLREGRGSYNEQFF. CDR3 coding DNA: TGTGCCAGCAGCTTAGATTTGCGGGAGGGGCGTGGGTCCTACAATGAGCAGTTCTTC.

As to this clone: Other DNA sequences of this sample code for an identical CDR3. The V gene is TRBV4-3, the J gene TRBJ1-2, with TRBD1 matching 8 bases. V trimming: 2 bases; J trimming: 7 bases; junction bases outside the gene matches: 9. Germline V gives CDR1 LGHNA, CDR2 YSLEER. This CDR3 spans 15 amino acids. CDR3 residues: CASSQMGRGQGGYTF. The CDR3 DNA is TGCGCCAGCAGCCAAATGGGCAGGGGGCAGGGTGGCTACACCTTC.

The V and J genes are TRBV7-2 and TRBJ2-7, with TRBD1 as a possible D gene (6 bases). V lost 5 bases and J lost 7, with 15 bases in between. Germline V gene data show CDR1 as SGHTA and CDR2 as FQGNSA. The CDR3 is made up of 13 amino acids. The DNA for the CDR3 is TGTGCCAGCAGCAGGGTACAGGGAAGGGAGCAGTACTTC. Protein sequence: CASSRVQGREQYF.

The CDR3 loop reads CASSQEYGQGKSYEQYF. Here the CDR3 DNA reads TGTGCCAGCAGCCAAGAATACGGACAGGGCAAGTCCTACGAGCAGTACTTC. The chain uses TRBV14 and TRBJ2-7; TRBD1 aligns across 8 bases. The CDR3 runs to 17 residues. The ends lost 0 bases at V and 1 base at J; junction bases unmatched: 8. In germline, CDR1 is SGHDN, CDR2 FVKESK.

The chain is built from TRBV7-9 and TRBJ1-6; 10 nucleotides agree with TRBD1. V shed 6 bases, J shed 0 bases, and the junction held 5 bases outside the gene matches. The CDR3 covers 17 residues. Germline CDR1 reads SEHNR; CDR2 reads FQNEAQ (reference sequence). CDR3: CASRRDRGGSYNSPLHF. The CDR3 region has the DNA TGTGCCAGCAGGCGGGACAGGGGAGGCTCCTATAATTCACCCCTCCACTTT.

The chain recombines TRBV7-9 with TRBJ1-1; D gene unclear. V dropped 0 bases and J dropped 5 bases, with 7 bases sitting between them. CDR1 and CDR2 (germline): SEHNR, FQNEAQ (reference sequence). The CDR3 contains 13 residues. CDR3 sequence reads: CASSLAGRTEAFF. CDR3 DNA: TGTGCCAGCAGCTTAGCAGGGAGAACTGAAGCTTTCTTT.

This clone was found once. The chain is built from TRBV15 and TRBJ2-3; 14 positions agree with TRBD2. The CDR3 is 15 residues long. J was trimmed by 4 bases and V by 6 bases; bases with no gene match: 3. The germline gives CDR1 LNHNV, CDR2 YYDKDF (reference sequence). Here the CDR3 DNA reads TGTGCCACCAGAACGGGACTAGCGGGAGCAGATACGCAGTATTTT. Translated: CATRTGLAGADTQYF.

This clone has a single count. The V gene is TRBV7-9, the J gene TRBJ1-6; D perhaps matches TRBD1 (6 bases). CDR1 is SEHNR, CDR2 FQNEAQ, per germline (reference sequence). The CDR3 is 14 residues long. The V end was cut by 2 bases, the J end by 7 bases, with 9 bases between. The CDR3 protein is CASSLNQGNSPLHF. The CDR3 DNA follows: TGTGCCAGCAGCTTAAACCAGGGGAATTCACCCCTCCACTTT.

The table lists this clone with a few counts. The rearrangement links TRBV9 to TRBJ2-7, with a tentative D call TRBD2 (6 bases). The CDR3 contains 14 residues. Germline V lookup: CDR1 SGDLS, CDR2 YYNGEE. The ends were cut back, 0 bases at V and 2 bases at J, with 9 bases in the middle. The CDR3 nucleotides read TGTGCCAGCAGCGTAGGGCGGGAAGCCTACGAGCAGTACTTC. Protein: CASSVGREAYEQYF.

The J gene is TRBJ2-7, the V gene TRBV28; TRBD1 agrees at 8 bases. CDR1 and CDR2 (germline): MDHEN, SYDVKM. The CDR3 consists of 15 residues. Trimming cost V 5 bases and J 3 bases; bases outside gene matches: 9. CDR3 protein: CASSPTDRVVYEQYF. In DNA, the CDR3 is TGTGCCAGCAGTCCAACGGACAGGGTGGTCTACGAGCAGTACTTC.

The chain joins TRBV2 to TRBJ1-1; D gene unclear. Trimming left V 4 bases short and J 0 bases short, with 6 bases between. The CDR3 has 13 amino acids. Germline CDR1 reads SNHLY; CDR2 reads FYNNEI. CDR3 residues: CASSVYMNTEAFF. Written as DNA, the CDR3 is TGTGCCAGCAGTGTTTATATGAACACTGAAGCTTTCTTT.

CDR3 protein: CASSASRVPRNQPQHF. The CDR3 coding sequence is TGTGCCAGTAGTGCCTCCAGGGTACCACGGAATCAGCCCCAGCATTTT. This chain uses TRBV19 with TRBJ1-5, with a weak D call TRBD1 (5 bases). The CDR3 runs to 16 residues. Trimming pared 5 bases from V and 4 bases from J, leaving 18 bases between. Germline CDR1 is LNHDA and CDR2 is SQIVND (reference sequence).

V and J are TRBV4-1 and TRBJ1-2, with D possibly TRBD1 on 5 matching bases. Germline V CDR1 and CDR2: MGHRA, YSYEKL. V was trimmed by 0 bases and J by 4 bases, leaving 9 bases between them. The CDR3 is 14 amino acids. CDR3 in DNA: TGCGCCAGCAGCCAAGACCCAGGGCTCTATGGCTACACCTTC. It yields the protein CASSQDPGLYGYTF.

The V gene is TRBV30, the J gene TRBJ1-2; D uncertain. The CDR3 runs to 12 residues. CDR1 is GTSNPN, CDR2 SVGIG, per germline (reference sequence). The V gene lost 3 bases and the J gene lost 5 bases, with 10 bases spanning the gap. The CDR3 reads CAWSPVSYGYTF. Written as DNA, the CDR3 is TGTGCCTGGAGCCCGGTCTCATATGGCTACACCTTC.

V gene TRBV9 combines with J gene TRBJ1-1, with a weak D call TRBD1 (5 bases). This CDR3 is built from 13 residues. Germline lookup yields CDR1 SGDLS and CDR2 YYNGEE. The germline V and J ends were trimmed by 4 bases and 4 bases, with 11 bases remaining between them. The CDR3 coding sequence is TGTGCCAGCAGCTTTTCGGGGGTCACTGAAGCTTTCTTT. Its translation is CASSFSGVTEAFF.

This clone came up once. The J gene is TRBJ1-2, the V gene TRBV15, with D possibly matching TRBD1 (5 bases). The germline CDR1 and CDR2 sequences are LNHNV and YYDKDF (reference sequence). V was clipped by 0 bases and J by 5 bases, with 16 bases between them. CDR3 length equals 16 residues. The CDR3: CATSRDSIGEGYGYTF. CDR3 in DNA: TGTGCCACCAGCAGAGATTCCATAGGGGAAGGTTATGGCTACACCTTC.

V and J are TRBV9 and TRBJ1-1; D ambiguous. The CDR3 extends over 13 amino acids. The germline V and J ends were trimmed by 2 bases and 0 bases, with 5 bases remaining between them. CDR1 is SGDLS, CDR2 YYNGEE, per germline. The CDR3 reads CASSVQLNTEAFF. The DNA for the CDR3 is TGTGCCAGCAGCGTCCAGTTGAACACTGAAGCTTTCTTT.

CDR3 DNA: TGTGCCAGTTCCCAACCGGGGGGGTCCTATGGCTACACCTTC. It encodes CASSQPGGSYGYTF. The chain joins TRBV19 to TRBJ1-2, with D perhaps matching TRBD1 (5 bases). The CDR3 is 14 amino acids. Germline CDR1 is LNHDA and CDR2 is SQIVND (reference sequence). The ends were cut back, 8 bases at V and 4 bases at J, with 17 bases in the middle.

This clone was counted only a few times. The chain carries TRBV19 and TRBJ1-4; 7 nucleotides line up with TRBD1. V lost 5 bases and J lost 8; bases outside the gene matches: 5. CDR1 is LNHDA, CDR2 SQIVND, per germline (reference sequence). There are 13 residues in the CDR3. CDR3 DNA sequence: TGTGCCAGTAGTGTGACAGGGAACGAAAAACTGTTTTTT. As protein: CASSVTGNEKLFF.

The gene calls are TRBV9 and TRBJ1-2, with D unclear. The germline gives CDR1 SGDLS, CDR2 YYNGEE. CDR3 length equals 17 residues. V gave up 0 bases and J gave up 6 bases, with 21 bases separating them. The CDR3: CASSVDPILKYTDGYTF. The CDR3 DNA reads TGTGCCAGCAGCGTAGATCCTATATTAAAATATACTGATGGCTACACCTTC.